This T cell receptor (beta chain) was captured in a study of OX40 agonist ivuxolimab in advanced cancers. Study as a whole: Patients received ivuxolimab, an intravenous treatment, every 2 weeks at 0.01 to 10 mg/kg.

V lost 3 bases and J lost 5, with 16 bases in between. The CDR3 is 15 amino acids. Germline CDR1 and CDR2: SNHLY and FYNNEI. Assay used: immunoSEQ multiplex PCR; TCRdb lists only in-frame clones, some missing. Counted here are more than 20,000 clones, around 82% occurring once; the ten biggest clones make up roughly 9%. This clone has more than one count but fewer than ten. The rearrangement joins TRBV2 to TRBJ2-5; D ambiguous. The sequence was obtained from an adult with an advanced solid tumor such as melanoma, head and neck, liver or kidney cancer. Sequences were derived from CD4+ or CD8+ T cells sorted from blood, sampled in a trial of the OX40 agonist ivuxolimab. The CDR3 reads CASSDLTASGETQYF. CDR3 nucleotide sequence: TGTGCCAGCAGTGACTTGACGGCGTCTGGTGAGACCCAGTACTTC.